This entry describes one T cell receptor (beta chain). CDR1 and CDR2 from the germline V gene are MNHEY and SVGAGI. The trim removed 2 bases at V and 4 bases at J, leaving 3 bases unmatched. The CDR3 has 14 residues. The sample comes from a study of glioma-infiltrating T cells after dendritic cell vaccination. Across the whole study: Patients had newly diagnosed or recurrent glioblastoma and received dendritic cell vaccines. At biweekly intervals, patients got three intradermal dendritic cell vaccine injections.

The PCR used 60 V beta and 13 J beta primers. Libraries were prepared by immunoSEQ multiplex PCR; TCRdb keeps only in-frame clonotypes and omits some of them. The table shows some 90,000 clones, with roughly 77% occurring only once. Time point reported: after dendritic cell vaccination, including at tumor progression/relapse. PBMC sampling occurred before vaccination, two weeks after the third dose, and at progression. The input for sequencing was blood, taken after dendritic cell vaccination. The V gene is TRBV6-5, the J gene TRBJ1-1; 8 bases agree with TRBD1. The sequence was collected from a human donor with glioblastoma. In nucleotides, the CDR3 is TGTGCCAGCAGTTACCAGGGGGCTGGCACTGAAGCTTTCTTT. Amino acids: CASSYQGAGTEAFF.